This T cell receptor (beta chain) originates from a study of CD8 T cells in Susac syndrome. The CDR3 loop spans 13 amino acids. Trimming left V 3 bases short and J 8 bases short, with 14 bases between. CDR1 and CDR2 (germline): SGDLS, YYNGEE. RNA in amounts of roughly 0.5 to 1 ug was reverse transcribed with random hexamers. Each CDR3 protein is one row after TCRdb ran MiXCR on the immunoSEQ multiplex PCR reads. Of around 150,000 distinct CDR3 sequences detected, 85% to 95% appear once; the ten largest clones hold around 0.11%. In regard to this clonotype: Its antigen remains unidentified.

Negative isolation yielded CD8+ and CD4+ T cells; FACS enriched TEMRA cells. Study outcomes and limitations: An acknowledgment was made by the study that its TCR sequencing and HLA analysis involved relatively few individuals.

The TCR comes from a human donor with multiple sclerosis. Sequencing used CD4+ T cells from PBMCs. V and J are TRBV9 and TRBJ1-2, with D hard to call. The CDR3 is CASSDTLLGGYTF. In DNA, the CDR3 is TGTGCCAGCAGCGACACACTCCTTGGCGGCTACACCTTC.